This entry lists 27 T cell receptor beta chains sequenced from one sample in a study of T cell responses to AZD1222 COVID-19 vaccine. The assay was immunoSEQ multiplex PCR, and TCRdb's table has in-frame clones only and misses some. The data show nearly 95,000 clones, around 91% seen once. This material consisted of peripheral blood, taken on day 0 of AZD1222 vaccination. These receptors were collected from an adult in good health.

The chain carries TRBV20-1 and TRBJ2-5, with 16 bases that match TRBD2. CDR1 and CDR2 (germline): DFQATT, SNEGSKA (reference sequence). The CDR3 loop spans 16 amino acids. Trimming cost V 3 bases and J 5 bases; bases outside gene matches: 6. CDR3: CSASGTSGGAGETQYF. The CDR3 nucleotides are TGCAGTGCTAGTGGGACTAGCGGGGGGGCGGGCGAGACCCAGTACTTC.

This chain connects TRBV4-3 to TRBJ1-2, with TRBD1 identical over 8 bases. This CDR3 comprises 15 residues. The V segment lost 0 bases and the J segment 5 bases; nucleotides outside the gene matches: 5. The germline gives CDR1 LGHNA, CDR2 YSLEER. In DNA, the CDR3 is TGCGCCAGCAGCCAAGATCGCAGGGGGCGATATGGCTACACCTTC. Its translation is CASSQDRRGRYGYTF.

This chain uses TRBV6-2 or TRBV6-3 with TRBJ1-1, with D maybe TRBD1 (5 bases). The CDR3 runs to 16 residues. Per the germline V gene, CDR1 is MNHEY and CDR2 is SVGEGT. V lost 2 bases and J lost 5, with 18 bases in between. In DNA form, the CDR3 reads TGTGCCAGCAGTTACCCAAAGGGGTCGTGGACGACTGAAGCTTTCTTT. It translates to CASSYPKGSWTTEAFF.

CDR3 DNA: TGTGCCAGCAGCTTTGACAGGACACGGCAGCCCCAGCATTTT. Its protein product is CASSFDRTRQPQHF. This chain connects TRBV6-5 to TRBJ1-5, with a weak D call TRBD1 (6 bases). The V gene lost 6 bases and the J gene lost 7 bases, with 16 bases spanning the gap. The germline V gene has CDR1 MNHEY and CDR2 SVGAGI. This CDR3 has 14 amino acids.

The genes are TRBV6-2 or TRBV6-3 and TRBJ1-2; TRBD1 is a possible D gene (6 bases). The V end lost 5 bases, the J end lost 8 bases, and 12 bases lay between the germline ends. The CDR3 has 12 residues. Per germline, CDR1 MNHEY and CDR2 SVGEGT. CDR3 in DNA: TGTGCCAGCAGTACACAGGGTTACGGCTACACCTTC. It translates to CASSTQGYGYTF.

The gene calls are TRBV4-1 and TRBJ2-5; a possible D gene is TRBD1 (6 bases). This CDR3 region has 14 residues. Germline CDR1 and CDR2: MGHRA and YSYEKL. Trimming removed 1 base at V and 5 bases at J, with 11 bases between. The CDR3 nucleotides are TGCGCCAGCAGCCAAGGGGCAGGGGAGGAGACCCAGTACTTC. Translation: CASSQGAGEETQYF.

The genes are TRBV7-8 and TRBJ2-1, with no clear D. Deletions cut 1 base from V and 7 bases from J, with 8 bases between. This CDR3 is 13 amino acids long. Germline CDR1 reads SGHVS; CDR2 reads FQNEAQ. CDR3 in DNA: TGTGCCAGCAGCTTAGAGGCTCTAAATGAGCAGTTCTTC. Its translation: CASSLEALNEQFF.

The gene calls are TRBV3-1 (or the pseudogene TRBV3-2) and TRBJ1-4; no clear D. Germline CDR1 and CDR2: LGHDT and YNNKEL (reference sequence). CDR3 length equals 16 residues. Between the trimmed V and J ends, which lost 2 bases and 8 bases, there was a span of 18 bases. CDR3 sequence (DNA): TGTGCCAGCAGCCAAAGAGGCGGTGGCTCGGGGGAAAAACTGTTTTTT. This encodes CASSQRGGGSGEKLFF.

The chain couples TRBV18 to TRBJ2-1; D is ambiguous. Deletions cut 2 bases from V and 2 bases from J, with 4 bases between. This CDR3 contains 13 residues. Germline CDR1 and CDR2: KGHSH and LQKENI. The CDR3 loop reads CASSPSPYNEQFF. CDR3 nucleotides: TGTGCCAGCTCACCATCACCCTACAATGAGCAGTTCTTC.

The CDR3 region has the DNA TGTGCCAGCAGTTACTCAAGGGGAGTCTACGAGCAGTACTTC. This codes for CASSYSRGVYEQYF. The J gene is TRBJ2-7, the V gene TRBV6-5; the D call may be TRBD1 or TRBD2 (5 bases each). The CDR3 consists of 14 residues. CDR1 and CDR2 from the germline V gene are MNHEY and SVGAGI. Trimming left V 0 bases short and J 3 bases short, with 9 bases between.

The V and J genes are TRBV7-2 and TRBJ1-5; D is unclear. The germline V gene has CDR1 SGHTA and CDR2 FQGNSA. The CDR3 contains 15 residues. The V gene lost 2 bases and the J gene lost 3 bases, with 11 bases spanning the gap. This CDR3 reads CASSLSVGYNQPQHF. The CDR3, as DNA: TGTGCCAGCAGCTTATCGGTGGGGTACAATCAGCCCCAGCATTTT. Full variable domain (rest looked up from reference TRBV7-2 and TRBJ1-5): GAGVSQSPSNKVTEKGKDVELRCDPISGHTALYWYRQSLGQGLEFLIYFQGNSAPDKSGLPSDRFSAERTGGSVSTLTIQRTQQEDSAVYLCASSLSVGYNQPQHFGDGTRLSIL.

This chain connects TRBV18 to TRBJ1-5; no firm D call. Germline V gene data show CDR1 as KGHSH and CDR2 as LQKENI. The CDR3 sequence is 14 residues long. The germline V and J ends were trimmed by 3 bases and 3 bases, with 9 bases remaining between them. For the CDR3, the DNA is TGTGCCAGCTCACCGGGTAACAACAATCAGCCCCAGCATTTT. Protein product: CASSPGNNNQPQHF. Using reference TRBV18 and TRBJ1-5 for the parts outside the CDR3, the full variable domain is NAGVMQNPRHLVRRRGQEARLRCSPMKGHSHVYWYRQLPEEGLKFMVYLQKENIIDESGMPKERFSAEFPKEGPSILRIQQVVRGDSAAYFCASSPGNNNQPQHFGDGTRLSIL.

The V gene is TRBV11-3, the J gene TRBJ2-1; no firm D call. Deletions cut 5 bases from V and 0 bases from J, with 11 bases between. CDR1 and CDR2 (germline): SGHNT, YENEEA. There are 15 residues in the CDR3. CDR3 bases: TGTGCCAGCAGCCCGGACGGAAGCTCCTACAATGAGCAGTTCTTC. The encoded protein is CASSPDGSSYNEQFF.

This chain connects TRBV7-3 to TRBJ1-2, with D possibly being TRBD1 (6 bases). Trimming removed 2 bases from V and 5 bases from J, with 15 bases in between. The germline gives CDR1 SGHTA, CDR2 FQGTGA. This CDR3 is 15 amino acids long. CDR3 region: CASSLQPRGIYGYTF. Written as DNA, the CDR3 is TGTGCCAGCAGCTTACAACCCAGGGGAATATATGGCTACACCTTC. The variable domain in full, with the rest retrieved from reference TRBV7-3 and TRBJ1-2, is GAGVSQTPSNKVTEKGKYVELRCDPISGHTALYWYRQSLGQGPEFLIYFQGTGAADDSGLPNDRFFAVRPEGSVSTLKIQRTERGDSAVYLCASSLQPRGIYGYTFGSGTRLTVV.

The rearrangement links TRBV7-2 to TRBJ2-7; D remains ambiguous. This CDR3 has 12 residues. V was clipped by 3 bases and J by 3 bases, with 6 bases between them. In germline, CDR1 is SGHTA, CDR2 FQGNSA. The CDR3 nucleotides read TGTGCCAGCAGCTTGGCTATCTACGAGCAGTACTTC. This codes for CASSLAIYEQYF.

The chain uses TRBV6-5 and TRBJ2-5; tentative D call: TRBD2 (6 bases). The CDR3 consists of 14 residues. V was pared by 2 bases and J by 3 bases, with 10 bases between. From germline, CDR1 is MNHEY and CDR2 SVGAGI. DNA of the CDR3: TGTGCCAGCAGTTACGGGTCGGGGGAAGAGACCCAGTACTTC. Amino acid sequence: CASSYGSGEETQYF.

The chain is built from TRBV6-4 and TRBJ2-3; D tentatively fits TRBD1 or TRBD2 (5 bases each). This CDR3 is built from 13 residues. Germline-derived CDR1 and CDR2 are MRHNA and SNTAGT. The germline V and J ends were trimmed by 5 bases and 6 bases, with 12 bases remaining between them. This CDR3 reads CASSPEGTDTQYF. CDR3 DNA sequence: TGTGCCAGCAGTCCAGAAGGGACGGATACGCAGTATTTT.

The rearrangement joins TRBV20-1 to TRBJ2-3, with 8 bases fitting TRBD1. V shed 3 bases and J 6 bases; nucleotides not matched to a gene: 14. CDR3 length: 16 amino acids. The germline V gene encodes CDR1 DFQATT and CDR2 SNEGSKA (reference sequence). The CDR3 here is CSASSPRQGARDTQYF. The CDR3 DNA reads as TGCAGTGCTAGTTCCCCGCGGCAGGGGGCAAGGGATACGCAGTATTTT.

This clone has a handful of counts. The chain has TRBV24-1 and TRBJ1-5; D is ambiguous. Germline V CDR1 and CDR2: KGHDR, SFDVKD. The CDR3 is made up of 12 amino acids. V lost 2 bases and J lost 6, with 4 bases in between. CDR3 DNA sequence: TGTGCCACCAGTGATTCAACTCAGCCCCAGCATTTT. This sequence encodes CATSDSTQPQHF.

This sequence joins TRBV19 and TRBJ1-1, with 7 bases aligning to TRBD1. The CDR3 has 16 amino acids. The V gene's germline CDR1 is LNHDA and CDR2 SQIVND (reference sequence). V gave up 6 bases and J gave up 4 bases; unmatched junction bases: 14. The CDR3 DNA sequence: TGTGCCAGTAGCCGGGACAGACGCTTAGTGGGCACTGAAGCTTTCTTT. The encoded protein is CASSRDRRLVGTEAFF.

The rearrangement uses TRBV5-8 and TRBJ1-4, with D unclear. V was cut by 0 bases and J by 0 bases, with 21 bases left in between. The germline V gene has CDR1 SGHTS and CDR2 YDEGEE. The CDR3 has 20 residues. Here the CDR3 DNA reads TGTGCCAGCAGCTTGGAGAGAGGGCCAGCAAAAACCCCAACTAATGAAAAACTGTTTTTT. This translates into CASSLERGPAKTPTNEKLFF.

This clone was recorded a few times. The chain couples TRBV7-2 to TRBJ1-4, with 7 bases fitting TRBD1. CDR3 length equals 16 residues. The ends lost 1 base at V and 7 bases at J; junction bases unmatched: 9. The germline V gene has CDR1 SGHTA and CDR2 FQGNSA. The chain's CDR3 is CASSLGSGQYSEKLFF. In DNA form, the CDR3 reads TGTGCCAGCAGCTTAGGTTCGGGACAGTATAGTGAAAAACTGTTTTTT.

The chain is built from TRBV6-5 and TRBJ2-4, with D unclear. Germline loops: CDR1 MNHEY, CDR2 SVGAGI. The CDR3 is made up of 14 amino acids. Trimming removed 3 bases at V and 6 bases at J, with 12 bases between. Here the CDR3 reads CASSYSVSGNIQYF. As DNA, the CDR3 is TGTGCCAGCAGTTATTCAGTCTCGGGAAACATTCAGTACTTC.

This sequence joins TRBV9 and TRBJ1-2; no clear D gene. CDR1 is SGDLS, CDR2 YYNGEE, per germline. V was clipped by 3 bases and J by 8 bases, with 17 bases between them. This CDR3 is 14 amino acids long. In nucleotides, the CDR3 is TGTGCCAGCAGCGCTCAGAATGGCGTGGACGGCTACACCTTC. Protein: CASSAQNGVDGYTF.

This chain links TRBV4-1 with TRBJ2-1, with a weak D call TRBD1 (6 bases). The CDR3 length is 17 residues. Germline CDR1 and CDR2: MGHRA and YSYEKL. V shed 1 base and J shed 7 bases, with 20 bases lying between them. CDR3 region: CASSQGPGDPLSNEQFF. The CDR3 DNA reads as TGCGCCAGCAGCCAAGGGCCAGGGGATCCCTTGAGTAATGAGCAGTTCTTC.

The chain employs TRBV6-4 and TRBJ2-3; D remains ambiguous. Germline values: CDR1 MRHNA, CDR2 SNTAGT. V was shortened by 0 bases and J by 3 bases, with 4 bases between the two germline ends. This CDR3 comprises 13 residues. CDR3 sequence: CASSDSTTDTQYF. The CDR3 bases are TGTGCCAGCAGTGACTCGACAACAGATACGCAGTATTTT.

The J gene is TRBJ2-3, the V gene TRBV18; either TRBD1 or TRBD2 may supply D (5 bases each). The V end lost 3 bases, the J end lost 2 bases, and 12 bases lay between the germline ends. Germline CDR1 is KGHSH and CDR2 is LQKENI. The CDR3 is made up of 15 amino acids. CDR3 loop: CASSPIRDLTDTQYF. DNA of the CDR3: TGTGCCAGCTCACCGATCCGGGACCTCACAGATACGCAGTATTTT.